The 28 T cell receptor beta chains listed next were all sequenced from one sample in a study of metastatic and nonmetastatic thyroid tumors (dated by TCRdb to 2020 to 2021). No patient had received any treatment before thyroid surgery. To prepare the library, PCR was applied. Sequencing relied on an Illumina HiSeq 4000. The raw public data were reprocessed by TCRdb itself: fastp quality trimming at Q25, MiXCR clonotype calling, in-frame beta chains only. In this sample the table shows roughly 7,900 clones, 25% to 35% of which occur a single time. Of the sample, just over 25% is held by the ten largest clones. Sequencing input: adjacent normal tissue. The receptors originated from a male donor with papillary thyroid cancer or a benign thyroid nodule (not recorded which). Some clones in this sample may be carry-over from other donors' samples.

This clone has a handful of counts. The rearrangement links TRBV6-2 or TRBV6-3 to TRBJ2-7; the D is unclear. Trimming took 2 bases from V and 3 from J, leaving 8 bases between them. Germline CDR1 reads MNHEY; CDR2 reads SVGEGT. CDR3 length: 13 amino acids. The CDR3 bases are TGTGCCAGCAGTTACGCCACCATCTACGAGCAGTACTTC. Its protein product is CASSYATIYEQYF.

This rearrangement joins TRBV5-1 to TRBJ2-7; D is ambiguous. This CDR3 has 12 residues. The germline V and J ends were trimmed by 0 bases and 6 bases, with 7 bases remaining between them. Germline CDR1 and CDR2: SGHRS and YFSETQ. CDR3 protein: CASSLDLCEQYF. For the CDR3, the DNA is TGCGCCAGCAGCTTGGATTTGTGCGAGCAGTACTTC. The full variable domain, rest sourced from reference TRBV5-1 and TRBJ2-7, is KAGVTQTPRYLIKTRGQQVTLSCSPISGHRSVSWYQQTPGQGLQFLFEYFSETQRNKGNFPGRFSGRQFSNSRSEMNVSTLELGDSALYLCASSLDLCEQYFGPGTRLTVT.

The table lists this clone with many counts. This chain connects TRBV6-1 to TRBJ2-2, with D possibly TRBD1 on 5 matching bases. From germline, CDR1 is MNHNS and CDR2 SASEGT. V dropped 5 bases and J dropped 2 bases, with 12 bases sitting between them. This CDR3 has 15 amino acids. This CDR3 is CASSLRRGNTGELFF. CDR3 DNA: TGTGCCAGCAGTCTTCGAAGGGGAAACACCGGGGAGCTGTTTTTT.

The chain employs TRBV6-1 and TRBJ1-2, with 11 bases identical to TRBD1. V trimming: 3 bases; J trimming: 8 bases; junction bases outside the gene matches: 8. The CDR3 totals 15 residues. The germline V gene has CDR1 MNHNS and CDR2 SASEGT. The CDR3 DNA sequence: TGTGCCAGCAGTGAGGACAGGGGGCGGTTGTGGGGCTACACCTTC. Its translation: CASSEDRGRLWGYTF.

The chain recombines TRBV27 with TRBJ2-7; 10 nucleotides align to TRBD1. The length of the CDR3 is 15 residues. The J segment lost 5 bases and the V segment lost 5 bases, leaving 9 bases of the junction unmatched. The V gene's germline CDR1 is MNHEY and CDR2 SMNVEV (reference sequence). The CDR3 here is CASSLHPTGGDEQYF. CDR3 DNA: TGTGCCAGCAGTCTTCATCCGACAGGGGGCGACGAGCAGTACTTC.

This clone is labeled medium-sized. CDR3 bases: TGTGCCAGCAGCCCTGGGAACAGGGGGAGTGAGCAGTTCTTC. Translated: CASSPGNRGSEQFF. The chain uses TRBV11-2 and TRBJ2-1; 8 bases fit TRBD1. Per the germline V gene, CDR1 is SGHAT and CDR2 is FQNNGV. Trimming cost V 5 bases and J 9 bases; bases outside gene matches: 9. The CDR3 runs 14 residues.

In its sample, this clone is medium-sized. The genes are TRBV27 and TRBJ1-4; TRBD1 is a possible D gene (6 bases). V was shortened by 6 bases and J by 8 bases, with 16 bases between the two germline ends. Germline assignment: CDR1 MNHEY and CDR2 SMNVEV (reference sequence). CDR3 size: 14 residues. The CDR3 reads CASRKGHLGEKLFF. The CDR3 region has the DNA TGTGCCAGCAGGAAGGGACACCTGGGAGAAAAACTGTTTTTT.

V is TRBV11-2 and J is TRBJ1-6; 7 bases agree with TRBD1. Looked up from germline, CDR1 is SGHAT and CDR2 is FQNNGV. The CDR3 length is 17 residues. V gave up 6 bases and J gave up 7 bases; unmatched junction bases: 15. CDR3 DNA: TGTGCCAGCAGACCCGACAGGGTTTCACTTAAGAATTCACCCCTCCACTTT. Residues: CASRPDRVSLKNSPLHF.

V and J are TRBV6-1 and TRBJ2-7, with D tentatively TRBD1 or TRBD2 (5 bases each). V lost 5 bases to trimming and J lost 1 base, with 18 bases between them. Germline V lookup: CDR1 MNHNS, CDR2 SASEGT. This CDR3 has 16 amino acids. The CDR3 loop reads CASSFSPGRQSYEQYF. In DNA, the CDR3 is TGTGCCAGCAGTTTCAGTCCGGGACGCCAGTCCTACGAGCAGTACTTC.

This clone is judged medium-sized. The rearrangement uses TRBV6-1 and TRBJ2-5; D possibly corresponds to TRBD2 (6 bases). The CDR3 consists of 12 residues. Trimming removed 6 bases from V and 2 bases from J, with 7 bases in between. CDR1 is MNHNS and CDR2 is SASEGT in the germline V gene. The CDR3 here is CASRGGQETQYF. The CDR3 nucleotides are TGTGCCAGCAGGGGGGGTCAAGAGACCCAGTACTTC.

In its sample, this clone was seen a few times. A read error may account for a junction end that differs from germline. The chain joins TRBV6-1 to TRBJ2-2; 13 bases are shared with TRBD2. This CDR3 has 15 amino acids. Per the germline V gene, CDR1 is MNHNS and CDR2 is SASEGT. The CDR3 region is CASTGLAGDIGGLFF. The CDR3 nucleotides are TGTGCCAGCACCGGACTAGCGGGGGACATCGGGGGGCTGTTTTTT.

The genes are TRBV11-1 and TRBJ2-1; 8 bases match TRBD2. From germline, CDR1 is SGHAT and CDR2 FQDESV (reference sequence). J gave up 4 bases and V 3 bases, and 8 bases lay outside the gene matches. This CDR3 comprises 16 residues. DNA for the CDR3: TGTGCCAGCAGCTTCGGCCCGGGACTAGGTTACAATGAGCAGTTCTTC. Translation: CASSFGPGLGYNEQFF. The whole variable domain, filled in from reference TRBV11-1 and TRBJ2-1, reads EAEVAQSPRYKITEKSQAVAFWCDPISGHATLYWYRQILGQGPELLVQFQDESVVDDSQLPKDRFSAERLKGVDSTLKIQPAELGDSAMYLCASSFGPGLGYNEQFFGPGTRLTVL.

This clone counts as medium-sized. J is TRBJ1-2 and V is TRBV7-2; no clear D gene. The V gene lost 4 bases and the J gene lost 6 bases, with 12 bases spanning the gap. The CDR3 has 13 amino acids. Germline V gene data show CDR1 as SGHTA and CDR2 as FQGNSA. The CDR3 here is CASSSYLTNGYTF. The CDR3 DNA is TGTGCCAGCAGCTCGTACCTGACGAATGGCTACACCTTC.

Note on this clone: This could be a read error, since a much larger clone is one nucleotide away. The CDR3 nucleotides are TGCAGCGTCCCGGGACCTTCAATTGAAAAACTGTTTTTT. As protein: CSVPGPSIEKLFF. The chain recombines TRBV29-1 with TRBJ1-4; perhaps TRBD1 as D (5 bases). The V gene lost 6 bases and the J gene lost 7 bases, with 15 bases spanning the gap. The CDR3 extends over 13 amino acids. CDR1 is SQVTM, CDR2 ANQGSEA, per germline.

This clone was seen a handful of times. J is TRBJ2-1 and V is TRBV15; D might be TRBD1 or TRBD2, each matching 5 bases. Germline-derived CDR1 and CDR2 are LNHNV and YYDKDF (reference sequence). Trimming shortened V by 1 base and J by 4 bases, and 11 bases separated the two germline ends. The CDR3 runs to 15 residues. The CDR3 here is CATSRVREGYNEQFF. The DNA of the CDR3 is TGTGCCACCAGCAGAGTCCGAGAGGGGTACAATGAGCAGTTCTTC.

This clone was observed at least ten times. The chain employs TRBV29-1 and TRBJ2-1; 10 bases are shared with TRBD2. The CDR3 length is 16 residues. The junction had 14 bases not matched to a gene; V was cut back by 6 bases and J by 6 bases. Germline CDR1 is SQVTM and CDR2 is ANQGSEA. CDR3 in amino acids: CSVREASGGLLNEQFF. The CDR3 DNA reads as TGCAGCGTGCGGGAGGCTAGCGGGGGTTTACTCAATGAGCAGTTCTTC.

This sequence joins TRBV10-3 and TRBJ2-1; D ambiguous. Germline V CDR1 and CDR2: ENHRY, SYGVKD. V was shortened by 0 bases and J by 8 bases, with 5 bases between the two germline ends. This CDR3 is 12 amino acids long. The DNA of the CDR3 is TGTGCCATCAGTGAGTCGTCCGATGAGCAGTTCTTC. Translated, it gives CAISESSDEQFF.

V gene TRBV5-1 combines with J gene TRBJ2-3; D is unresolved. CDR1 and CDR2 (germline): SGHRS, YFSETQ. The CDR3 extends over 13 amino acids. Trimming took 0 bases from V and 6 from J, leaving 8 bases between them. CDR3 sequence (DNA): TGCGCCAGCAGCTTGGCCGACCGGGATACGCAGTATTTT. Protein sequence: CASSLADRDTQYF.

At least ten counts were recorded for this clone. The chain employs TRBV29-1 and TRBJ1-1, with 9 bases aligning to TRBD1. From germline, CDR1 is SQVTM and CDR2 ANQGSEA. CDR3 size: 13 residues. Trimming at V came to 6 bases and at J to 5 bases, leaving 7 bases not matched to a gene. The CDR3 DNA follows: TGCAGCGTGACCGGGACAGGGATGACTGAAGCTTTCTTT. Amino acid sequence: CSVTGTGMTEAFF.

This clone was seen ten or more times. J is TRBJ1-3 and V is TRBV11-1; D unresolved. V gave up 5 bases and J gave up 0 bases, with 17 bases separating them. CDR1 is SGHAT and CDR2 is FQDESV in the germline V gene (reference sequence). The CDR3 runs to 17 residues. The CDR3: CASSPGLGTGSGNTIYF. CDR3 DNA sequence: TGTGCCAGCAGCCCTGGATTGGGCACGGGCTCTGGAAACACCATATATTTT. Drawing the rest from reference TRBV11-1 and TRBJ1-3, the complete variable domain is EAEVAQSPRYKITEKSQAVAFWCDPISGHATLYWYRQILGQGPELLVQFQDESVVDDSQLPKDRFSAERLKGVDSTLKIQPAELGDSAMYLCASSPGLGTGSGNTIYFGEGSWLTVV.

Relative to its sample, this clone is medium-sized. V usage is TRBV7-3 and J usage is TRBJ1-1, with D unresolved. Trimming pared 5 bases from V and 3 bases from J, leaving 13 bases between. The CDR3 spans 14 residues. Germline CDR1 SGHTA, CDR2 FQGTGA. This CDR3 is CASSADPGDTEAFF. For the CDR3, the DNA is TGTGCCAGCAGCGCAGACCCGGGCGACACTGAAGCTTTCTTT. Complete variable domain (other parts from reference TRBV7-3 and TRBJ1-1): GAGVSQTPSNKVTEKGKYVELRCDPISGHTALYWYRQSLGQGPEFLIYFQGTGAADDSGLPNDRFFAVRPEGSVSTLKIQRTERGDSAVYLCASSADPGDTEAFFGQGTRLTVV.

The chain is built from TRBV20-1 and TRBJ1-6, with 7 bases lining up with TRBD1. The J segment lost 7 bases and the V segment lost 2 bases, leaving 8 bases of the junction unmatched. Germline V gene sequence: CDR1 DFQATT, CDR2 SNEGSKA (reference sequence). CDR3 length equals 15 residues. The chain's CDR3 is CSARTPTGSNSPLHF. CDR3 coding DNA: TGCAGTGCTAGAACCCCGACAGGGTCAAATTCACCCCTCCACTTT.

This clone was seen a handful of times. The rearrangement links TRBV6-1 to TRBJ1-4, with 7 bases lining up with TRBD1. Losses at the gene ends were 4 bases for V and 1 base for J; bases not matched to a gene: 3. Germline-derived CDR1 and CDR2 are MNHNS and SASEGT. This CDR3 region has 15 residues. The CDR3 protein is CASSVQGVTNEKLFF. In nucleotides, the CDR3 is TGTGCCAGCAGTGTCCAGGGGGTAACTAATGAAAAACTGTTTTTT.

The genes are TRBV19 and TRBJ2-1, with D maybe TRBD2 (6 bases). The V end lost 6 bases, the J end lost 9 bases, and 30 bases lay between the germline ends. The CDR3 totals 18 residues. CDR1 and CDR2 (germline): LNHDA, SQIVND (reference sequence). The CDR3 sequence: CASSNGGTLRWMGTEQFF. CDR3 bases: TGTGCCAGTAGCAATGGTGGGACTCTACGCTGGATGGGTACTGAGCAGTTCTTC.

V is TRBV3-1 and J is TRBJ2-2; D possibly corresponds to TRBD2 (5 bases). CDR1 is LGHDT and CDR2 is YNNKEL in the germline V gene (reference sequence). The CDR3 sequence is 17 residues long. Trimming cost V 0 bases and J 6 bases, with 17 bases left between them. In DNA, the CDR3 is TGTGCCAGCAGCCAAGAGTGGAACTACCCGGGGTCCGGGGAGCTGTTTTTT. Protein product: CASSQEWNYPGSGELFF.

This chain connects TRBV6-2 or TRBV6-3 to TRBJ1-6; 7 nucleotides align to TRBD1. The CDR3 runs 14 residues. Germline CDR1 is MNHEY and CDR2 is SVGEGT. The trim removed 2 bases at V and 14 bases at J, leaving 9 bases unmatched. CDR3 coding DNA: TGTGCCAGCAGTTACGCGGACAGGCTAGGGACCCTCCACTTT. It translates to CASSYADRLGTLHF.

By its share, this clone is medium-sized. The genes are TRBV5-1 and TRBJ2-7, with 12 bases identical to TRBD1. The V segment lost 4 bases and the J segment 5 bases; nucleotides outside the gene matches: 7. Germline V gives CDR1 SGHRS, CDR2 YFSETQ. This CDR3 is 15 amino acids long. The CDR3 region has the DNA TGCGCCAGCAGCGACCCGGGACAGGGGGCCGACGAGCAGTACTTC. Residues: CASSDPGQGADEQYF.

By frequency in the sample, this clone is large. This chain links TRBV24-1 with TRBJ2-3; TRBD2 matches at 10 bases. The CDR3 spans 15 residues. Trimming cost V 5 bases and J 3 bases; bases outside gene matches: 4. Germline CDR1 is KGHDR and CDR2 is SFDVKD. The CDR3 region is CATSAASGRTDTQYF. The DNA for the CDR3 is TGTGCCACCAGTGCGGCTAGCGGGAGAACAGATACGCAGTATTTT.